These 27 T cell receptor beta chains originate from one sample sequenced in a study of metastatic and nonmetastatic thyroid tumors. Through MiXCR, TCRdb re-clonotyped the PCR reads. This repertoire shows some 32,000 clones, 15% to 20% found once; its top ten account for approximately 8.2%. Every patient underwent thyroid surgery untreated. Sequenced input: blood. These receptors all stem from a female donor with papillary thyroid cancer or a benign thyroid nodule (not recorded which). Some clones in this sample may be carry-over from other donors' samples.

On this clone: The junction shows a germline mismatch at one end, possibly a read error. The V call is TRBV7-9, the J call TRBJ1-6, with unresolved D. The CDR3 contains 12 residues. Germline V gene sequence: CDR1 SEHNR, CDR2 FQNEAQ (reference sequence). Written as DNA, the CDR3 is TGTGCCAGCAGCTTAACGAATTCACCCCTGGACTTT. It yields the protein CASSLTNSPLDF.

In its sample, this clone is medium-sized. V is TRBV29-1 and J is TRBJ2-1, with 7 bases lining up with TRBD1. The CDR3 contains 13 residues. J was trimmed by 5 bases and V by 5 bases; bases with no gene match: 6. Per the germline V gene, CDR1 is SQVTM and CDR2 is ANQGSEA. The DNA for the CDR3 is TGCAGCGTTAGCAGACAGGGAGACAATGAGCAGTTCTTC. As protein: CSVSRQGDNEQFF.

The rearrangement uses TRBV20-1 and TRBJ2-3, with 11 bases identical to TRBD2. The CDR3 contains 15 residues. CDR1 is DFQATT and CDR2 is SNEGSKA in the germline V gene (reference sequence). V gave up 6 bases and J gave up 5 bases; unmatched junction bases: 10. The DNA for the CDR3 is TGCAGTGCCCAGACACTAGCGGGAGAACAAGATACGCAGTATTTT. Translated, it gives CSAQTLAGEQDTQYF.

This clone occurred many times. V gene TRBV7-8 combines with J gene TRBJ1-6, with TRBD1 identical over 10 bases. The V gene's germline CDR1 is SGHVS and CDR2 FQNEAQ. Trimming at V came to 5 bases and at J to 9 bases, leaving 7 bases not matched to a gene. The CDR3 totals 15 residues. In nucleotides, the CDR3 is TGTGCCAGCAGCGCCTGGGACAGGGGAAGTTCACCCCTCCACTTT. This translates into CASSAWDRGSSPLHF.

By sample fraction, this clone is medium-sized. The chain joins TRBV20-1 to TRBJ2-1; TRBD2 agrees at 10 bases. Trimming cost V 1 base and J 7 bases; bases outside gene matches: 10. Germline assignment: CDR1 DFQATT and CDR2 SNEGSKA (reference sequence). This CDR3 is built from 16 residues. The CDR3 loop is CSARGERGGFENEQFF. Written as DNA, the CDR3 is TGCAGTGCTAGAGGGGAGCGGGGGGGCTTTGAAAATGAGCAGTTCTTC.

The chain employs TRBV20-1 and TRBJ2-7, with no clear D. The CDR3 length is 13 residues. Germline V gene sequence: CDR1 DFQATT, CDR2 SNEGSKA (reference sequence). Trimming pared 3 bases from V and 4 bases from J, leaving 13 bases between. The CDR3 sequence: CSARGQSNYEQYF. DNA of the CDR3: TGCAGTGCTAGGGGTCAGTCGAATTACGAGCAGTACTTC.

This clone is medium-sized by share. The chain carries TRBV10-1 and TRBJ2-5, with TRBD2 matching 7 bases. The V gene's germline CDR1 is WNHNN and CDR2 SYGVQD (reference sequence). The V segment lost 3 bases and the J segment 3 bases; nucleotides outside the gene matches: 4. The CDR3 is made up of 14 amino acids. Here the CDR3 reads CASSEEGREETQYF. The CDR3 bases are TGCGCCAGCAGTGAAGAGGGGAGGGAAGAGACCCAGTACTTC.

By sample share, this clone is medium-sized. The genes are TRBV11-2 and TRBJ2-7; D is possibly TRBD1 or TRBD2 (5 bases each). Trimming cost V 5 bases and J 6 bases, with 17 bases left between them. CDR3 size: 14 residues. Germline loops: CDR1 SGHAT, CDR2 FQNNGV. In nucleotides, the CDR3 is TGTGCCAGCAGCAGTGGGACCCTTGGCGGCGAGCAGTACTTC. Translating gives CASSSGTLGGEQYF.

This clone was found many times. The J gene is TRBJ2-7, the V gene TRBV28; TRBD1 agrees at 9 bases. The CDR3 covers 14 residues. CDR1 is MDHEN and CDR2 is SYDVKM in the germline V gene. The junction had 4 bases not matched to a gene; V was cut back by 6 bases and J by 1 base. The CDR3 is CASRSQGASYEQYF. The CDR3, as DNA: TGTGCCAGCAGATCACAGGGGGCATCCTACGAGCAGTACTTC.

This clone was counted many times. The genes are TRBV7-9 and TRBJ1-2; 8 nucleotides match TRBD1. V dropped 4 bases and J dropped 0; count of bases not matched to a gene: 4. In germline, CDR1 is SEHNR, CDR2 FQNEAQ (reference sequence). The CDR3 covers 15 residues. CDR3 sequence reads: CASSSTGGANYGYTF. CDR3 DNA: TGTGCCAGCAGCTCCACAGGGGGGGCTAACTATGGCTACACCTTC.

This clone was observed many times. The chain carries TRBV20-1 and TRBJ2-5; 11 bases fit TRBD2. This CDR3 has 18 residues. CDR1 and CDR2 (germline): DFQATT, SNEGSKA (reference sequence). V lost 5 bases, J lost 2 bases, and 16 bases stayed unmatched. This CDR3 is CSAARLAGLGWAQETQYF. CDR3 nucleotide sequence: TGCAGTGCTGCCCGACTAGCGGGATTGGGGTGGGCTCAAGAGACCCAGTACTTC.

Ten or more counts support this clone. V and J are TRBV7-6 and TRBJ1-1; D possibly corresponds to TRBD1 (5 bases). CDR3 length: 13 amino acids. Trimming pared 0 bases from V and 10 bases from J, leaving 12 bases between. The germline V gene has CDR1 SGHVS and CDR2 FNYEAQ. CDR3 residues: CASSLATTGGAFF. For the CDR3, the DNA is TGTGCCAGCAGCTTAGCAACTACAGGTGGAGCTTTCTTT.

This clone is deemed medium-sized. J is TRBJ2-6 and V is TRBV6-1; unclear D gene. The germline V gene has CDR1 MNHNS and CDR2 SASEGT. The CDR3 has 16 amino acids. The V end was cut by 4 bases, the J end by 0 bases, with 10 bases between. CDR3 region: CASSGQVGSGANVLTF. CDR3 coding DNA: TGTGCCAGCAGTGGTCAGGTCGGCTCTGGGGCCAACGTCCTGACTTTC.

Many counts were recorded for this clone. The V gene is TRBV4-1, the J gene TRBJ2-5; D ambiguous. CDR1 MGHRA and CDR2 YSYEKL come from the germline V gene. Deletions cut 4 bases from V and 4 bases from J, with 16 bases between. This CDR3 comprises 15 residues. The chain's CDR3 is CASSPSRSGGETQYF. The DNA of the CDR3 is TGCGCCAGCAGCCCATCCCGGTCGGGCGGAGAGACCCAGTACTTC.

This clone was recorded at least ten times. The V call is TRBV19, the J call TRBJ1-5, with 10 bases fitting TRBD1. Per germline, CDR1 LNHDA and CDR2 SQIVND (reference sequence). V lost 5 bases to trimming and J lost 1 base; unmatched junction nucleotides: 5. The CDR3 is 16 residues long. The CDR3 DNA reads TGTGCCAGTAGTCCGAGGACAGGGGGGAGCAATCAGCCCCAGCATTTT. Encoded protein: CASSPRTGGSNQPQHF.

V usage is TRBV6-1 and J usage is TRBJ1-2; 8 bases are shared with TRBD1. The CDR3 runs 14 residues. Germline V gene data show CDR1 as MNHNS and CDR2 as SASEGT. With 6 bases clipped from V and 7 bases from J, the junction kept 10 bases outside the gene matches. This CDR3 reads CASSDPGQAAGYTF. The CDR3 DNA sequence: TGTGCCAGCAGCGATCCGGGACAGGCGGCTGGCTACACCTTC.

This clone was detected ten times or more. The rearrangement uses TRBV6-5 and TRBJ2-1; 12 bases line up with TRBD1. The length of the CDR3 is 19 residues. From germline, CDR1 is MNHEY and CDR2 SVGAGI. The junction had 17 bases not matched to a gene; V was cut back by 2 bases and J by 9 bases. Here the CDR3 DNA reads TGTGCCAGCAGTTACGATGGGGGACAGGGGGCGAGCTGGGCCAGTGAGCAGTTCTTC. Translated: CASSYDGGQGASWASEQFF.

This clone was detected many times. The V gene is TRBV2, the J gene TRBJ2-7; D gene uncertain. The CDR3 runs 13 residues. Germline assignment: CDR1 SNHLY and CDR2 FYNNEI. The germline V and J ends were trimmed by 8 bases and 0 bases, with 11 bases remaining between them. The CDR3 loop reads CASLMAPSYEQYF. The CDR3, as DNA: TGTGCCAGCCTGATGGCTCCCTCCTACGAGCAGTACTTC.

This clone was seen repeatedly, ten times or more. CDR3 sequence (DNA): TGTGCCAGCAGCCAAATGACAGGGGGCTCTGGAGAGACCCAGTACTTC. It codes for CASSQMTGGSGETQYF. The chain employs TRBV3-1 and TRBJ2-5; TRBD1 aligns across 10 bases. The CDR3 loop spans 16 amino acids. The germline V gene encodes CDR1 LGHDT and CDR2 YNNKEL (reference sequence). V was pared by 2 bases and J by 4 bases, with 7 bases of the junction left unmatched.

This clone was recorded a few times. The genes are TRBV19 and TRBJ2-2; possible D gene TRBD2, 6 bases. Trimming shortened V by 4 bases and J by 3 bases, and 12 bases separated the two germline ends. This CDR3 is built from 15 residues. The germline V gene has CDR1 LNHDA and CDR2 SQIVND (reference sequence). Here the CDR3 reads CASSTSGLDTGELFF. Here the CDR3 DNA reads TGTGCCAGTAGTACCTCGGGACTCGACACCGGGGAGCTGTTTTTT. Full variable domain (missing parts from reference TRBV19 and TRBJ2-2): DGGITQSPKYLFRKEGQNVTLSCEQNLNHDAMYWYRQDPGQGLRLIYYSQIVNDFQKGDIAEGYSVSREKKESFPLTVTSAQKNPTAFYLCASSTSGLDTGELFFGEGSRLTVL.

The genes are TRBV6-5 and TRBJ2-7, with TRBD1 matching over 7 bases. CDR1 is MNHEY and CDR2 is SVGAGI in the germline V gene. Trimming cost V 4 bases and J 1 base; bases outside gene matches: 4. CDR3 size: 14 residues. Here the CDR3 DNA reads TGTGCCAGCAGTTGGGGACAGACGTCCTACGAGCAGTACTTC. Amino acid sequence: CASSWGQTSYEQYF.

V is TRBV5-6 and J is TRBJ2-2; 7 bases match TRBD2. The germline CDR1 and CDR2 sequences are SGHDT and YYEEEE. The V segment lost 4 bases and the J segment 8 bases; nucleotides outside the gene matches: 8. The CDR3 is made up of 14 amino acids. The CDR3 region is CASSQTGLRGELFF. CDR3 coding DNA: TGTGCCAGCAGCCAGACGGGACTACGAGGGGAGCTGTTTTTT. The full variable domain, rest sourced from reference TRBV5-6 and TRBJ2-2, is DAGVTQSPTHLIKTRGQQVTLRCSPKSGHDTVSWYQQALGQGPQFIFQYYEEEERQRGNFPDRFSGHQFPNYSSELNVNALLLGDSALYLCASSQTGLRGELFFGEGSRLTVL.

There are many counts of this clone. J is TRBJ2-7 and V is TRBV10-2; D is unclear. Germline CDR1 and CDR2: WSHSY and SAAADI. V lost 6 bases and J lost 2, with 14 bases in between. This CDR3 comprises 14 residues. The CDR3 DNA sequence: TGCGCCAGCAGAATAGATCAAAGCCCCTACGAGCAGTACTTC. Encoded protein: CASRIDQSPYEQYF.

V usage is TRBV9 and J usage is TRBJ2-2; D is perhaps TRBD1 or TRBD2 (5 bases each). The CDR3 runs 16 residues. The V and J ends lost 0 bases and 0 bases respectively, with 9 bases between them. Germline V CDR1 and CDR2: SGDLS, YYNGEE. The CDR3 loop reads CASSVVVGANTGELFF. The CDR3 coding sequence is TGTGCCAGCAGCGTAGTCGTGGGGGCGAACACCGGGGAGCTGTTTTTT.

The J gene is TRBJ2-2, the V gene TRBV6-5; 8 nucleotides align to TRBD1. V lost 6 bases, J lost 0 bases, and 6 bases stayed unmatched. The V gene's germline CDR1 is MNHEY and CDR2 SVGAGI. This CDR3 is 16 amino acids long. CDR3 sequence (DNA): TGTGCCAGCAGGTACCGGACAGGGACGAACACCGGGGAGCTGTTTTTT. This gives the protein CASRYRTGTNTGELFF.

This clone was picked up many times. The chain has TRBV3-1 and TRBJ2-7; D remains unclear. Germline CDR1 and CDR2: LGHDT and YNNKEL (reference sequence). This CDR3 comprises 14 residues. The germline V and J ends were trimmed by 1 base and 2 bases, with 9 bases remaining between them. The CDR3 spells CASSQGAQTYEQYF. The CDR3 DNA is TGTGCCAGCAGCCAAGGGGCCCAAACCTACGAGCAGTACTTC.

This clone was found a few times. An end of the junction does not agree with germline; a read error may underlie this. The chain has TRBV28 and TRBJ1-3; perhaps TRBD1 as D (6 bases). The CDR3 contains 15 residues. The germline V gene has CDR1 MDHEN and CDR2 SYDVKM. CDR3 residues: CASSSGVFSGNTIVF. Here the CDR3 DNA reads TGTGCCAGCAGTTCAGGGGTCTTCTCTGGAAACACCATAGTTTTT.